This TCR beta chain stems from a study of regulatory T cells in long-lasting Graves disease (dated by TCRdb to the early 2020s). Concerning the study at large: Antithyroid drugs had been taken for less than 3 months by newly diagnosed Graves' disease patients. Peripheral blood TCR sequencing and RNA sequencing compared persistent Graves' disease patients with newly diagnosed Graves' disease patients. The study was registered as a clinical trial and conducted in China. A total of about 33 samples were covered by TCR sequencing, comprising approximately 13 persistent and around 20 newly diagnosed Graves' disease patients.

Remarks on this clonotype: Its antigen has not been determined. Base qualities are missing; no much larger clone stands one base away.

CDR1 and CDR2 (SGDLS, YYNGEE) derive from the germline V gene. The CDR3 goes from the cysteine to the phenylalanine over 15 residues. The read is trimmed to its CDR3 DNA, 45 bases read in frame from base 1. The germline V and J ends show losses of 4 bases and 4 bases respectively, and no gene match explains 11 bases of the junction. The meaning of the sample's time point label: newly diagnosed GD, antithyroid drugs for less than 3 months. For both TCR sequencing and RNA sequencing, RNA was extracted from PBMCs using TRIzol. The diagnosis of Graves' disease followed American Thyroid Association guidelines. The patients came from an endocrinology department in Xi'an, China. From each patient, 8 to 10 milliliters of peripheral blood was collected into an EDTA anticoagulant tube. Ficoll Paque Plus density gradient separation was used to isolate PBMCs, and no further T cell sorting was done. An Agilent 2100 Bioanalyzer and agarose gel were used to check RNA quality, while a NanoDrop 2000 measured RNA concentration.

Broader findings and caveats from the paper: Only the TCR beta chain was sequenced and analyzed. TRBV28, TRBJ1-2 and TRBJ2-5 were preferentially used in persistent disease, while TRBV20-1 and TRBJ2-1 were favored in newly diagnosed disease. Compared with newly diagnosed patients, persistent Graves' disease patients had lower TCR Shannon entropy and fewer highly expanded clones, which suggests clonal expansion. As a limitation, the authors acknowledged that the small sample size may reduce accuracy. Peripheral blood alone was examined, since thyroid tissue, which constituted the primary lesion, could not be accessed. A larger number of public clonotypes was shared among persistent patients (approximately 3,000) than among newly diagnosed patients (around 890).

Library creation used multiplex PCR. TCRdb lists the instrument as Illumina HiSeq 4000. CDR3 regions were amplified by Arm-PCR with iRepertoire HTBI primers to construct TCR beta libraries. Before sequencing, the PCR products went through gel purification. In the original analysis: Gene usage analysis of CDR3 amino acid clonotypes relied on the roughly 60 TRBV and about 15 TRBJ segments identified across samples. COPE and FqMerger were used to merge filtered high-quality paired reads into contigs. BLAST was used to align contigs to IMGT TRBV, TRBD and TRBJ reference genes, and CDR3 was defined according to IMGT. Highly expanded clones were defined as clonotypes with a frequency above 0.1%. Shannon entropy served as the measure of repertoire diversity, while the Gini coefficient captured V-J evenness. Public clonotypes were defined as clonotypes shared by more than one individual. TCRdb itself trimmed the public reads at Q25 with fastp, ran MiXCR and retained productive beta chains. Rows merge per CDR3 protein into single entries with the most common DNA and genes. These V and J calls are TCRdb output, not the study's own analysis. The sample has 400,000 to 500,000 distinct CDR3 sequences on record, approximately 14% of them singletons. Of the sample, approximately 15% falls within the top ten clones.

These data were also reused for a study on T cells in Graves' hyperthyroidism and ophthalmopathy. Per that second paper: Stable Graves' hyperthyroidism was defined as no progression to ophthalmopathy during 18 months of follow-up. Hyperthyroidism patients were newly diagnosed, with disease duration under 2 months, and aged 18 to 65 years. Exclusion was applied to patients with uncontrolled infections, other autoimmune diseases, pregnancy or lactation. Diagnoses were based on clinical symptoms, serum thyroxine and TRAb, thyroid ultrasound and orbital computed tomography. For the first round of RT-PCR on the TCR CDR3, the HTBI primer set was used together with the Qiagen OneStep RT-PCR kit. Most expanded thyroid clonotypes (frequency above 0.001) were also detected in blood, suggesting blood repertoires may reflect thyroid immune responses. A 13 V-J signature model separated ophthalmopathy from stable hyperthyroidism, with roughly 88% sensitivity and approximately 81% specificity in cross-validation and 80%/75% in testing. In validation, the model predicted progression to ophthalmopathy a median of roughly 6.1 months before onset, with over 55% sensitivity and about 72% specificity. TCR V-J signatures able to tell the groups apart were searched for in a discovery cohort of more than 90 patients, of whom 43 had Graves' ophthalmopathy and 57 had stable Graves' hyperthyroidism. Prospective prediction of ophthalmopathy was tested in an independent validation cohort of 18 hyperthyroidism patients and 15 to 17 patients who later progressed to ophthalmopathy. The roughly 91 discovery patients were randomly divided into training and test sets at a 7:3 ratio. In addition, the study compared T-cell repertoires in thyroid tissue and in blood from six Graves' hyperthyroidism patients. After sampling, hyperthyroidism patients received methimazole starting at 30 mg daily, and ophthalmopathy patients received high-dose intravenous methylprednisolone. A second multiplex PCR round built the libraries, followed by size selection and purification. Sequencing of the libraries was done on an Illumina HiSeq2000 using paired-end 100 bp reads. SOAPnuke was used to process the raw data, removing reads that contained adapters or uncalled bases, had a mean Phred below 15, or lacked an exact match to the constant primer or identifier. High-quality paired reads were merged using COPE v1.2.5, and each unique nucleotide sequence was defined as a clonotype. Clonotypes were aligned to IMGT TRBV, TRBD and TRBJ reference segments using MiTCR v1.1. Analysis was restricted to V-J combinations with a frequency above 0.0001, which covered roughly 99% of repertoires. The TCS score was defined as the ratio of F50 (clonal expansion) to E x V (chaos), calculated using BLOSUM62-based TCRdist between CDR3 peptides within each V-J. Welch's t-statistics and random forest reduced fewer than 600 V-J features to 10 to 15, which were used in a naive Bayes classifier (R e1071). No statistical method was used to set the sample size in advance, and investigators knew the group allocation. According to the paper, TCR Vbeta CDR3 sequencing was carried out on more than 120 peripheral blood samples, which came from 40 to 45 ophthalmopathy, approximately 72 hyperthyroidism and roughly 17 progressor patients.

This receptor chain uses TRBV9 and TRBJ2-7, and 7 junction bases match TRBD2. The sequencing used peripheral blood mononuclear cells (PBMCs), collected at new diagnosis, from a patient treated with antithyroid drugs. This TCR came from a woman in her 50s with Graves disease. Donor details come from another sample of the same person, matched by shared clones. The CDR3 here reads CASSPLGGRRYEQYF. The nucleotide sequence reads as follows: TGTGCCAGCAGCCCCCTCGGGGGGAGGAGGTACGAGCAGTACTTC.